These 9 T cell receptor beta chains were sequenced from one sample in a study of blood T cell repertoires in COVID-19. TCRdb keeps only in-frame clones here, not all; method: immunoSEQ multiplex PCR. This table holds over 60,000 clones, around 84% found once. Sequenced sample: peripheral blood. The receptors were sampled from a man between 70 and 80 years old with active or convalescent COVID-19.

The rearrangement joins TRBV2 to TRBJ1-6, with no clear D. Between the trimmed V and J ends, which lost 3 bases and 10 bases, there was a span of 7 bases. CDR1 is SNHLY and CDR2 is FYNNEI in the germline V gene. The CDR3 spans 12 residues. The DNA for the CDR3 is TGTGCCAGCAGTGATCTAGGATCACCCCTCCACTTT. It yields the protein CASSDLGSPLHF.

The chain couples TRBV6-5 to TRBJ1-1, with D perhaps TRBD1 (6 bases). CDR3 size: 14 residues. Looked up from germline, CDR1 is MNHEY and CDR2 is SVGAGI. V shed 4 bases and J shed 1 base, with 10 bases lying between them. The CDR3 region has the DNA TGTGCCAGCAGTTCCCTGACAGGGAACACTGAAGCTTTCTTT. Residues: CASSSLTGNTEAFF.

CDR3 in amino acids: CASYPGQGFGYTF. Here the CDR3 DNA reads TGTGCCAGTTATCCGGGACAGGGTTTCGGCTACACCTTC. This rearrangement joins TRBV19 to TRBJ1-2; 9 bases map to TRBD1. V lost 8 bases and J lost 8; bases outside the gene matches: 9. Per germline, CDR1 LNHDA and CDR2 SQIVND (reference sequence). This CDR3 has 13 amino acids.

The chain couples TRBV20-1 to TRBJ1-2; no clear D gene. The V gene's germline CDR1 is DFQATT and CDR2 SNEGSKA (reference sequence). V was pared by 4 bases and J by 6 bases, with 9 bases between. The CDR3 covers 11 residues. CDR3 nucleotides: TGCAGTGCTAACAACCCCAATGGCTACACCTTC. As protein: CSANNPNGYTF.

The rearrangement links TRBV6-5 to TRBJ1-5; TRBD1 is a possible D gene (6 bases). The germline V and J ends were trimmed by 7 bases and 0 bases, with 13 bases remaining between them. Germline assignment: CDR1 MNHEY and CDR2 SVGAGI. The CDR3 totals 15 residues. CDR3 in DNA: TGTGCCAGCATTTTTTCGGACAGTAGCAATCAGCCCCAGCATTTT. Translated: CASIFSDSSNQPQHF.

The CDR3, as DNA: TGTGCCAGCAGCACCGGACAGTATGGCTACACCTTC. Protein product: CASSTGQYGYTF. The rearrangement links TRBV9 to TRBJ1-2; maybe TRBD1 (6 bases). CDR3 size: 12 residues. Trimming shortened V by 4 bases and J by 5 bases, and 9 bases separated the two germline ends. Germline CDR1 reads SGDLS; CDR2 reads YYNGEE.

This clone has a handful of counts. The chain joins TRBV5-1 to TRBJ2-3; D ambiguous. The CDR3 length is 15 residues. Germline V gene sequence: CDR1 SGHRS, CDR2 YFSETQ. V dropped 7 bases and J dropped 6 bases, with 21 bases sitting between them. This chain's CDR3 is CASYPDTRVSDTQYF. In nucleotides, the CDR3 is TGCGCCAGCTATCCTGACACACGAGTATCGGATACGCAGTATTTT.

The chain recombines TRBV18 with TRBJ1-1; 7 nucleotides line up with TRBD1. Germline V lookup: CDR1 KGHSH, CDR2 LQKENI. This CDR3 comprises 15 residues. V shed 2 bases, J shed 4 bases, and the junction held 7 bases outside the gene matches. Here the CDR3 DNA reads TGTGCCAGCTCACCAGGACAGGAATTGGGCACTGAAGCTTTCTTT. This encodes CASSPGQELGTEAFF. Full variable domain (rest looked up from reference TRBV18 and TRBJ1-1): NAGVMQNPRHLVRRRGQEARLRCSPMKGHSHVYWYRQLPEEGLKFMVYLQKENIIDESGMPKERFSAEFPKEGPSILRIQQVVRGDSAAYFCASSPGQELGTEAFFGQGTRLTVV.

V gene TRBV27 combines with J gene TRBJ2-7; 10 bases agree with TRBD2. Germline V lookup: CDR1 MNHEY, CDR2 SMNVEV (reference sequence). Trimming removed 6 bases from V and 4 bases from J; junction bases left unmatched: 6. This CDR3 spans 14 amino acids. For the CDR3, the DNA is TGTGCCAGCAGACTAGCGGGGTCTTTTTACGAGCAGTACTTC. Translation gives CASRLAGSFYEQYF.